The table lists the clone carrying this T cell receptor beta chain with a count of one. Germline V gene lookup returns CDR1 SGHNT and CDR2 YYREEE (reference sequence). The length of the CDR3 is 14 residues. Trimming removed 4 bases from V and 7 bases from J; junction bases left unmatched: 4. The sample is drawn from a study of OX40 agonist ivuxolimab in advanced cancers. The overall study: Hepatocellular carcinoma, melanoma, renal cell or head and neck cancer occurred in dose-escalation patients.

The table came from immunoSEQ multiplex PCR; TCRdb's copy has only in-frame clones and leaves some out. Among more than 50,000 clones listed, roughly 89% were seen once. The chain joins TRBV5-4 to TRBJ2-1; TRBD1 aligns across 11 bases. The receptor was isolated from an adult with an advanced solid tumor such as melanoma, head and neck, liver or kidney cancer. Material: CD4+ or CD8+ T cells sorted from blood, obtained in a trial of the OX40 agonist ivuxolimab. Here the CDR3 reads CASSLGQGANEQFF. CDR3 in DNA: TGTGCCAGCAGCCTTGGACAGGGGGCGAATGAGCAGTTCTTC.